A single sample gave rise to the 17 T cell receptor beta chains below, sequenced in a study of CXCR3-negative and CXCR3-positive naive CD8 T cells. Libraries were UMI-labeled 5' RACE TRB cDNA. For each CDR3 protein, TCRdb gives one entry from its re-call of the 5' RACE reads, without DNA. The specimen's table records tens of thousands of distinct CDR3 sequences. No cognate antigen is known for these TCRs. Overall study results and limits: CXCR3-positive naive cells carried more hydrophobic TRB CDR3s than CXCR3-negative ones.

Sequencing used naive CXCR3+ CD8+ T cells from blood. The subset here: CD45RO-CCR7+CD27+CD95- naive CD8+ T cells expressing CXCR3 (TNR3+). Receptor source: a human donor in good health. Some clones in this sample may be carry-over from other donors' samples.

The chain uses TRBV4-3 and TRBJ2-7; TCRdb designates TRBD2, a call that cannot be tested without DNA. CDR3 length: 15 residues. Germline V gives CDR1 LGHNA, CDR2 YSLEER. CDR3 amino acids: CASSQAYSSLPEQYF.

This chain connects TRBV29-1 to TRBJ2-1; TCRdb proposes TRBD1, but this gene call is untestable without DNA. Per germline, CDR1 SQVTM and CDR2 ANQGSEA. This CDR3 is built from 13 residues. Here the CDR3 reads CSVESGAGNEQFF.

CDR3 residues: CASSQPMDRGRGDTQYF. The chain recombines TRBV23-1 with TRBJ2-3; TCRdb reports TRBD1, a call that lacks DNA to check it against. TRBV23-1 is an ORF for which the function is uncertain. The CDR3 has 17 residues.

The J gene is TRBJ2-2, the V gene TRBV15. Looked up from germline, CDR1 is LNHNV and CDR2 is YYDKDF (reference sequence). The CDR3 covers 15 residues. This CDR3 reads CATSRDSSPTGELFF.

This chain links TRBV10-3 with TRBJ2-1; absent DNA, TCRdb's TRBD2 call cannot be checked. CDR3 length: 17 residues. Germline lookup yields CDR1 ENHRY and CDR2 SYGVKD. CDR3 sequence: CAISGRLAGEDYNEQFF.

The chain carries TRBV20-1 and TRBJ2-1; TCRdb names TRBD1, which stays unverified in the absence of DNA. This CDR3 spans 14 amino acids. From germline, CDR1 is DFQATT and CDR2 SNEGSKA (reference sequence). The CDR3 protein is CSARGRDTIYEQFF.

V and J are TRBV27 and TRBJ1-1. Germline-derived CDR1 and CDR2 are MNHEY and SMNVEV (reference sequence). CDR3 length: 14 amino acids. CDR3: CASSFSTPNTEAFF.

CDR3: CASSSRGGELFF. The chain combines TRBV3-1 with TRBJ2-2; the TCRdb D gene call, TRBD1, has no DNA to confirm it. Per germline, CDR1 LGHDT and CDR2 YNNKEL (reference sequence). CDR3 length equals 12 residues.

The genes are TRBV18 and TRBJ1-5. The CDR3 has 13 residues. Per germline, CDR1 KGHSH and CDR2 LQKENI. CDR3 loop: CASSPESNQPQHF.

The V and J genes are TRBV5-1 and TRBJ2-7; there is no DNA to check the TCRdb D call of TRBD1. This CDR3 is built from 14 residues. Germline V gives CDR1 SGHRS, CDR2 YFSETQ. The CDR3 spells CASSPRGPTYEQYF.

This chain uses TRBV29-1 with TRBJ2-3; TCRdb designates TRBD1, a call that cannot be tested without DNA. The CDR3 contains 14 residues. Germline-derived CDR1 and CDR2 are SQVTM and ANQGSEA. The CDR3 spells CSVSPARVADTQYF.

The rearrangement uses TRBV12-3 or TRBV12-4 and TRBJ2-3; TCRdb outputs TRBD1, but without DNA this stays unchecked. The CDR3 is made up of 13 amino acids. The CDR3 reads CASSRQLTDTQYF.

This chain joins TRBV28 and TRBJ2-1; checking the TCRdb D call of TRBD2 is not possible without DNA. CDR3 length equals 16 residues. The germline gives CDR1 MDHEN, CDR2 SYDVKM. The CDR3 here is CASTYGAGDSYNEQFF.

The V call is TRBV27, the J call TRBJ2-4; TCRdb's D call of TRBD1 is untestable without DNA. The CDR3 runs to 14 residues. Germline V CDR1 and CDR2: MNHEY, SMNVEV (reference sequence). Here the CDR3 reads CASSSAGDGYIQYF.

This chain joins TRBV12-3 or TRBV12-4 and TRBJ1-1; TCRdb returns TRBD1, unconfirmable since there is no DNA. The CDR3 sequence is 11 residues long. The CDR3 here is CASGWGAEAFF.

The chain links TRBV3-1 to TRBJ2-7; absent DNA, TCRdb's TRBD1 call cannot be checked. Germline V gene data show CDR1 as LGHDT and CDR2 as YNNKEL (reference sequence). The CDR3 consists of 14 residues. The CDR3 protein is CASTRQRGDYEQYF.

The chain joins TRBV11-2 to TRBJ1-5. The V gene's germline CDR1 is SGHAT and CDR2 FQNNGV. The CDR3 loop spans 14 amino acids. The CDR3 protein is CASSLVGGNQPQHF.